This T cell receptor beta chain appears in the sequencing data of a study of cytomegalovirus exposure and HLA in healthy donors. As for this clone: The antigen remains unidentified.

General study points: There was a cluster of highly shared sequence variants that was likely a sequencing artifact.

Vbeta (60) and Jbeta (13) primers were used in the PCR. Sequencing was performed with immunoSEQ multiplex PCR; in TCRdb, only in-frame clones are kept and a portion is missing. The table includes 150,000 to 200,000 clones, 68% detected once. This CDR3 has 14 amino acids. CDR1 SGHRS and CDR2 YFSETQ come from the germline V gene. V was trimmed by 1 base and J by 0 bases, leaving 4 bases between them. V gene TRBV5-1 combines with J gene TRBJ1-4; no clear D. The sequenced sample was PBMCs. The sequence was obtained from a man between 50 and 59 years old in good health and CMV-seronegative. CDR3 DNA: TGCGCCAGCAGCTTGCAGTCAACTAATGAAAAACTGTTTTTT. Amino acids: CASSLQSTNEKLFF.